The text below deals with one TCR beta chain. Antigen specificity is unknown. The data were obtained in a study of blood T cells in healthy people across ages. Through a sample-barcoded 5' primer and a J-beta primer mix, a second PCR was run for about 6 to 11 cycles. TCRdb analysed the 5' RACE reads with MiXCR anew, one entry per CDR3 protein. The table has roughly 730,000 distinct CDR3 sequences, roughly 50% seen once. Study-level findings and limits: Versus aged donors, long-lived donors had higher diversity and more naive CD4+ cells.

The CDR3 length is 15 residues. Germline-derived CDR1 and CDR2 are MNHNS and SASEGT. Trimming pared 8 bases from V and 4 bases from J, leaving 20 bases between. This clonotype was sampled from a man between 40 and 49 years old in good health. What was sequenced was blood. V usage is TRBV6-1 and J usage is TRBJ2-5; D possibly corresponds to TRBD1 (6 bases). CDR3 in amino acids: CASAHFSGVGETQYF. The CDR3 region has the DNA TGTGCCAGCGCCCACTTTTCAGGGGTAGGAGAGACCCAGTACTTC.